In this sample, the clone carrying this T cell receptor beta chain is medium-sized. CDR3 length: 11 amino acids. The V end lost 5 bases, the J end lost 12 bases, and 10 bases lay between the germline ends. The germline gives CDR1 MNHNS, CDR2 SASEGT. This library used 300 to 450 ng RNA and molecular barcoded adaptors spanning alpha/delta and beta/gamma chains. TCRdb called the reads again in MiXCR, with one record for every CDR3 protein. The sample consists of 35,000 to 40,000 distinct CDR3 sequences, approximately 15% of them appearing once. This record comes from a study of read filtering for tumor transcriptome and immune sequencing.

Sequenced sample: a population of CD138-negative cells sorted from bone marrow. The genes are TRBV6-1 and TRBJ1-4; D unresolved. This sequence originates from a donor at least 40 years old with multiple myeloma. CDR3 loop: CASSYGQQLFF. In DNA form, the CDR3 reads TGTGCCAGCAGTTATGGTCAGCAACTGTTTTTT.